This entry concerns a single TCR beta chain. Its specificity is not known. This record comes from a study of Tregs in tolerant kidney transplant recipients. Study-level findings and limits: Tregs expanded with activated donor B cells seemed most donor-specific. The small number of patients limits these findings pending further validation.

Measured with immunoSEQ multiplex PCR; TCRdb has only the in-frame clones, and not every one. The sample yields under 100,000 clones, approximately 92% seen once. V gave up 5 bases and J gave up 3 bases, with 10 bases separating them. Germline V gene sequence: CDR1 MNHEY, CDR2 SVGAGI. This CDR3 has 13 residues. CD4+CD25+CD127- Tregs, CD4+CD25- non-Tregs, CD4 and CD8 cells were sorted. The receptor comes from a human donor in good health. The sequenced sample consisted of CD8+ T cells from blood. V usage is TRBV6-5 and J usage is TRBJ1-2; D unresolved. CDR3 sequence: CASSEGSHYGYTF. The CDR3 bases are TGTGCCAGCAGTGAAGGGTCCCACTATGGCTACACCTTC.